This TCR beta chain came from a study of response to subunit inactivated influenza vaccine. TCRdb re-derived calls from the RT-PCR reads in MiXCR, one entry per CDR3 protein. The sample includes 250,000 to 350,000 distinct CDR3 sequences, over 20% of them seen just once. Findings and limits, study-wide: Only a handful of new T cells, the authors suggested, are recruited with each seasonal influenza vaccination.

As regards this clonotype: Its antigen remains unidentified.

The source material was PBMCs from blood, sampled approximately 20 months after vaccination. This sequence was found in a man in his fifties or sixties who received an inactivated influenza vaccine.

The CDR3 DNA sequence: TGCGCCAGCAGCTTCTCGGGAGGACAGCGACTTCAAGAGACCCAGTACTTC. Protein sequence: CASSFSGGQRLQETQYF. This chain joins TRBV5-1 and TRBJ2-5, with a possible D match to TRBD2 (7 bases). CDR3 length: 17 amino acids. V lost 2 bases and J lost 2, with 19 bases in between. Germline-derived CDR1 and CDR2 are SGHRS and YFSETQ.